This T cell receptor (beta chain) was identified during a study of technical replicates of blood from several donors. CDR3 length: 13 amino acids. CDR1 and CDR2 (germline): SEHNR, FQNEAQ (reference sequence). TCRdb keeps only in-frame clones here, not all; method: immunoSEQ multiplex PCR. Here the sample spans around 67,000 clones, about nine tenths being singletons. The chain uses TRBV7-9 and TRBJ2-5, with TRBD2 identical over 7 bases. The sample taken for sequencing was T cells isolated from PBMCs. The TCR sequence derives from a human donor in good health. The CDR3, as DNA: TGTGCTACCGGGGGGATCGGCCAAGAGACCCAGTACTTC. The encoded protein is CATGGIGQETQYF.